This T cell receptor beta chain appears in the sequencing data of a study of cytomegalovirus exposure and HLA in healthy donors. Study observations and caveats: Among CMV-associated TCR beta chains, most appeared HLA-restricted in a later analysis.

The CDR3 length is 15 residues. Germline assignment: CDR1 SGHRS and CDR2 YFSETQ. V lost 4 bases, J lost 0 bases, and 5 bases stayed unmatched. Of note for this clone: The antigen is unknown.

At the time of sampling, donors were nominally healthy, though unrecorded immune exposures were likely. PCR used 60 Vbeta primers and 13 Jbeta primers. The table came from immunoSEQ multiplex PCR; TCRdb's copy has only in-frame clones and leaves some out. The sample lists about 93,000 clones, just over 75% occurring once. The sequencing input was PBMCs. The gene calls are TRBV5-1 and TRBJ2-5; 8 nucleotides match TRBD2. This TCR derives from a man in his thirties or forties in good health and CMV-seronegative. The chain's CDR3 is CASSTLAGDQETQYF. CDR3 coding DNA: TGCGCCAGCAGCACCCTAGCGGGCGACCAAGAGACCCAGTACTTC.